At least ten counts were recorded for the clone carrying this T cell receptor beta chain. RNA transcripts were the template for amplifying TCR beta CDR3 regions. The primer set for the first-round RT-PCR of the TCR CDR3 was HTBI. TCRdb reanalysed the multiplex PCR reads using MiXCR and keeps one entry per CDR3 protein. The sample includes approximately 700,000 distinct CDR3 sequences, roughly 15% of them seen just once. V lost 2 bases, J lost 5 bases, and 13 bases lay in between. The CDR3 contains 15 residues. The entry originates in a study of T cells in Graves' hyperthyroidism and ophthalmopathy. This chain connects TRBV12-3 or TRBV12-4 to TRBJ2-1; the D is unclear. The sample was blood. The TCR was taken from a young man with Graves' hyperthyroidism. The CDR3 coding sequence is TGTGCCAGCAGTTTAACCCTAGGTACCGACAATGAGCAGTTCTTC. It translates to CASSLTLGTDNEQFF.